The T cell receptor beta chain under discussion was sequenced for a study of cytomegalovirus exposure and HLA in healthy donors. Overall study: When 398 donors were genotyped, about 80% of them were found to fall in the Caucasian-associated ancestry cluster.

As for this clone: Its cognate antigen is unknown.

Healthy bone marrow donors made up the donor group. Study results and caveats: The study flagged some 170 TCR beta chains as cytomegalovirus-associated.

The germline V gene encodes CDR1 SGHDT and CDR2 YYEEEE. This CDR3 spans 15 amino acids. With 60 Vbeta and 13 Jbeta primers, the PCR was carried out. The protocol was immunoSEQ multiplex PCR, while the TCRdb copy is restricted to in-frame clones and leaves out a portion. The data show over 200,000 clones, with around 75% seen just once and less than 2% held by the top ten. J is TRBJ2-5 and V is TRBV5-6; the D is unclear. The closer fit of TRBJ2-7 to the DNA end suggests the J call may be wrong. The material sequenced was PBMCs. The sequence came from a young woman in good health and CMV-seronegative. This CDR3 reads CASSLARSVHYEQYF. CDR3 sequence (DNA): TGTGCCAGCAGCTTGGCGAGGTCAGTGCATTACGAGCAGTACTTC.